This passage covers 30 T cell receptor beta chains from one sample sequenced in a study of metastatic and nonmetastatic thyroid tumors. Via MiXCR, TCRdb re-called the PCR reads. The repertoire has tens of thousands of clones, about 18% of them found once; the top ten carry around 6.6%. Each patient went into thyroid surgery without having received any treatment. The specimen was blood. These receptors were taken from a male donor with papillary thyroid cancer or a benign thyroid nodule (not recorded which). Some clones in this sample may be carry-over from other donors' samples.

This clone has at least ten counts. This sequence joins TRBV4-1 and TRBJ2-7; D not certain. This CDR3 has 12 amino acids. V gave up 0 bases and J gave up 7 bases, with 7 bases separating them. The germline V gene has CDR1 MGHRA and CDR2 YSYEKL. The DNA of the CDR3 is TGCGCCAGCAGCCAAGATGGGGTTGAGCAGTACTTC. It translates to CASSQDGVEQYF.

This clone appeared many times. The chain is built from TRBV24-1 and TRBJ2-3; D not certain. The CDR3 extends over 15 amino acids. Per germline, CDR1 KGHDR and CDR2 SFDVKD. The ends were cut back, 1 base at V and 0 bases at J, with 7 bases in the middle. As DNA, the CDR3 is TGTGCCACCAGTGATTTAGCCGACAGCACAGATACGCAGTATTTT. Translation: CATSDLADSTDTQYF.

Many counts were recorded for this clone. The chain recombines TRBV5-1 with TRBJ1-1; D remains ambiguous. The CDR3 consists of 14 residues. With 3 bases removed from V and 0 bases from J, the gap between germline ends came to 9 bases. Germline V CDR1 and CDR2: SGHRS, YFSETQ. The CDR3 sequence: CASSSTALNTEAFF. As DNA, the CDR3 is TGCGCCAGCAGCTCAACAGCCCTGAACACTGAAGCTTTCTTT.

By frequency in the sample, this clone is medium-sized (0.01 to 0.1%). The rearrangement uses TRBV6-1 and TRBJ2-7; D is uncertain. The V end was cut by 2 bases, the J end by 2 bases, with 13 bases between. Germline loops: CDR1 MNHNS, CDR2 SASEGT. There are 15 residues in the CDR3. The CDR3 nucleotides are TGTGCCAGCAGTGAAAGCTGGGTGCAGGCCTACGAGCAGTACTTC. This codes for CASSESWVQAYEQYF.

About this clone itself: Its ends do not fully match the called genes, so a read error is possible. The chain employs TRBV2 and TRBJ2-3; D not resolved. The germline V gene encodes CDR1 SNHLY and CDR2 FYNNEI. CDR3 length: 15 amino acids. This chain's CDR3 is CAISRRNDGTDTQYF. The CDR3 region has the DNA TGTGCCATCAGCCGACGGAACGATGGAACAGATACCCAGTATTTT.

This clone appeared a few times. A much bigger clone sits one base away, suggesting this may be a read error. The sample has other DNA sequences that encode this CDR3 too. The CDR3 here is CASNGLIPGHPKNIQYF. For the CDR3, the DNA is TGTGCCAGCAACGGCCTTATACCGGGACACCCCAAAAACATTCAGTACTTC. The rearrangement uses TRBV6-1 and TRBJ2-4; tentatively, D is TRBD1 (6 bases). V dropped 7 bases and J dropped 2 bases, with 21 bases sitting between them. From germline, CDR1 is MNHNS and CDR2 SASEGT. This CDR3 comprises 17 residues.

As concerns this clone: Within the sample, other DNA sequences also encode this same CDR3. The gene calls are TRBV12-3 or TRBV12-4 and TRBJ2-1; no clear D gene. Trimming removed 6 bases from V and 0 bases from J, with 6 bases in between. This CDR3 contains 13 residues. CDR3 nucleotides: TGTGCCAGCAGGGCAAGCTCCTACAATGAGCAGTTCTTC. Translating gives CASRASSYNEQFF.

This chain links TRBV20-1 with TRBJ2-7; 8 nucleotides align to TRBD2. The V and J ends lost 2 bases and 4 bases, in that order; junction bases with no gene match: 10. Germline V gene data show CDR1 as DFQATT and CDR2 as SNEGSKA (reference sequence). This CDR3 spans 15 amino acids. The CDR3 loop is CSARCFREGKYEQYF. CDR3 bases: TGCAGTGCTAGATGTTTCCGGGAGGGCAAGTACGAGCAGTACTTC.

This clone was recorded at least ten times. The V call is TRBV7-8, the J call TRBJ2-1; D may correspond to TRBD1 or TRBD2 (5 bases each). The CDR3 totals 15 residues. Between the trimmed V and J ends, which lost 3 bases and 6 bases, there was a span of 15 bases. In germline, CDR1 is SGHVS, CDR2 FQNEAQ. The CDR3 is CASSFGTAYTNEQFF. The CDR3 DNA reads as TGTGCCAGCAGCTTTGGGACGGCATATACCAATGAGCAGTTCTTC.

V and J are TRBV5-6 and TRBJ2-1, with D possibly matching TRBD2 (6 bases). Deletions cut 6 bases from V and 11 bases from J, with 21 bases between. Germline CDR1 SGHDT, CDR2 YYEEEE. This CDR3 region has 14 residues. CDR3 loop: CASKAAAGTRKQFF. CDR3 DNA: TGTGCCAGCAAAGCAGCGGCGGGAACTCGGAAGCAGTTCTTC.

This clone appeared many times. The V gene is TRBV12-5, the J gene TRBJ2-5; no definite D call. Germline CDR1 is LGHNT and CDR2 is FRNRAP. This CDR3 spans 13 amino acids. V lost 1 base and J lost 1, with 4 bases in between. The CDR3 coding sequence is TGTGCTAGTGGTTTGGAACTCCAAGAGACCCAGTACTTC. Its translation is CASGLELQETQYF.

This clone has at least ten counts. The V gene is TRBV6-5, the J gene TRBJ2-1; perhaps TRBD2 as D (5 bases). CDR1 is MNHEY and CDR2 is SVGAGI in the germline V gene. There are 17 residues in the CDR3. V shed 2 bases and J shed 0 bases, with 14 bases lying between them. The CDR3 here is CASSYISGYSSYNEQFF. In nucleotides, the CDR3 is TGTGCCAGCAGTTACATCAGCGGTTATAGCTCCTACAATGAGCAGTTCTTC.

The sample holds many counts of this clone. V and J are TRBV6-2 or TRBV6-3 and TRBJ2-7; the D gene is possibly TRBD1 (5 bases). Deletions cut 5 bases from V and 1 base from J, with 12 bases between. CDR1 and CDR2 from the germline V gene are MNHEY and SVGEGT. This CDR3 comprises 14 residues. CDR3 in amino acids: CASSTEGVSYEQYF. The CDR3 region has the DNA TGTGCCAGCAGTACCGAAGGGGTTTCCTACGAGCAGTACTTC.

This clone has at least ten counts. The V and J genes are TRBV28 and TRBJ1-1, with D unresolved. Looked up from germline, CDR1 is MDHEN and CDR2 is SYDVKM. This CDR3 is built from 15 residues. V gave up 6 bases and J gave up 1 base, with 15 bases separating them. This CDR3 is CASSTIKTPNTEAFF. CDR3 DNA sequence: TGTGCCAGCAGCACAATCAAGACACCGAACACTGAAGCTTTCTTT.

This rearrangement joins TRBV7-9 to TRBJ1-1; TRBD1 matches 7 bases. V was clipped by 5 bases and J by 1 base; unmatched bases: 7. The CDR3 consists of 15 residues. Germline loops: CDR1 SEHNR, CDR2 FQNEAQ (reference sequence). In nucleotides, the CDR3 is TGTGCCAGCAGCCCCCCGACAGGGTCGAACACTGAAGCTTTCTTT. The encoded protein is CASSPPTGSNTEAFF.

This clone came up a few times. CDR3 sequence reads: CASSPLNSNQPQHF. CDR3 nucleotides: TGCGCCAGCAGCCCCCTGAATAGCAATCAGCCCCAGCATTTT. The chain couples TRBV4-1 to TRBJ1-5; D unresolved. Trimming took 4 bases from V and 0 from J, leaving 7 bases between them. The CDR3 is 14 amino acids. Per germline, CDR1 MGHRA and CDR2 YSYEKL.

This clone came up many times. The chain links TRBV6-2 or TRBV6-3 to TRBJ2-3, with D maybe TRBD2 (6 bases). CDR1 MNHEY and CDR2 SVGEGT come from the germline V gene. Trimming removed 3 bases at V and 2 bases at J, with 15 bases between. CDR3 length equals 16 residues. The CDR3 region is CASSYWAGFSTDTQYF. The DNA for the CDR3 is TGTGCCAGCAGTTATTGGGCGGGATTCTCCACAGATACGCAGTATTTT.

This clone has at least ten counts. A single base separates this from a much larger clone, so it may be a read error. The chain has TRBV9 and TRBJ2-7, with D possibly matching TRBD1 (6 bases). V gave up 3 bases and J gave up 1 base, with 8 bases separating them. The germline gives CDR1 SGDLS, CDR2 YYNGEE. This CDR3 is built from 13 residues. CDR3 protein: CASSEDRSYEQYF. CDR3 nucleotide sequence: TGTGCCAGCAGCGAAGACAGGTCCTACGAGCAGTACTTC.

The V call is TRBV18, the J call TRBJ2-7; TRBD2 agrees at 9 bases. The V segment lost 5 bases and the J segment 6 bases; nucleotides outside the gene matches: 8. The CDR3 extends over 14 amino acids. Per germline, CDR1 KGHSH and CDR2 LQKENI. The CDR3 nucleotides read TGTGCCAGCTCAACGATAGCGGGAGAGGTCGAGCAGTACTTC. It codes for CASSTIAGEVEQYF.

Ten or more counts support this clone. This chain joins TRBV6-6 and TRBJ2-5; possibly TRBD1 or TRBD2 for D (6 bases each). With 0 bases removed from V and 5 bases from J, the gap between germline ends came to 16 bases. CDR1 and CDR2 (germline): MNHNY, SVGAGI (reference sequence). The CDR3 has 16 residues. The CDR3 loop reads CASSYSTRGPGETQYF. The DNA for the CDR3 is TGTGCCAGCAGTTACTCGACTCGGGGGCCTGGGGAGACCCAGTACTTC.

This clone was detected ten times or more. The gene calls are TRBV6-1 and TRBJ1-1, with a possible D match to TRBD1 (5 bases). The germline V gene has CDR1 MNHNS and CDR2 SASEGT. Trimming removed 8 bases at V and 3 bases at J, with 13 bases between. CDR3 length equals 13 residues. The CDR3 sequence: CASEAGFDTEAFF. Written as DNA, the CDR3 is TGTGCCAGCGAGGCAGGGTTTGACACTGAAGCTTTCTTT.

This clone was observed a handful of times. A much larger clonotype is one base distant, so this may be a read error. The chain uses TRBV30 and TRBJ1-4; tentative D call: TRBD1 (5 bases). The CDR3 length is 15 residues. Germline-derived CDR1 and CDR2 are GTSNPN and SVGIG (reference sequence). The CDR3 region has the DNA TGTGTCTGGAACCCGAGTCTGGGGGTTAATGAAAAACTGTTTTTT. It codes for CVWNPSLGVNEKLFF. The entire variable domain, with the rest obtained from reference TRBV30 and TRBJ1-4, is as follows: SQTIHQWPATLVQPVGSPLSLECTVEGTSNPNLYWYRQAAGRGLQLLFYSVGIGQISSEVPQNLSASRPQDRQFILSSKKLLLSDSGFYLCVWNPSLGVNEKLFFGSGTQLSVL.

This rearrangement joins TRBV10-1 to TRBJ1-1; 8 positions agree with TRBD1. The CDR3 runs to 12 residues. The trim removed 5 bases at V and 8 bases at J, leaving 4 bases unmatched. In germline, CDR1 is WNHNN, CDR2 SYGVQD (reference sequence). CDR3: CASSRQGREAFF. CDR3 nucleotide sequence: TGCGCCAGCAGTCGACAGGGGAGGGAAGCTTTCTTT.

Ten or more counts support this clone. The V and J genes are TRBV20-1 and TRBJ1-2, with 7 bases aligning to TRBD1. The CDR3 spans 15 residues. J lost 3 bases, V lost 0 bases, and 7 bases had no gene match. From germline, CDR1 is DFQATT and CDR2 SNEGSKA (reference sequence). The DNA for the CDR3 is TGCAGTGCTAGAGACGCTGACAGGGTGGACTATGGCTACACCTTC. This encodes CSARDADRVDYGYTF.

The V call is TRBV3-1, the J call TRBJ1-2, with 7 bases that match TRBD1. Germline CDR1 LGHDT, CDR2 YNNKEL (reference sequence). CDR3 size: 13 residues. The V gene end was trimmed by 1 base and the J gene end by 7 bases; junction bases not matched to a gene: 3. In nucleotides, the CDR3 is TGTGCCAGCAGCCAAGTAGGGGGCAGTGGCTACACCTTC. Protein sequence: CASSQVGGSGYTF.

This clone is categorized as medium-sized (0.01 to 0.1%). This chain connects TRBV20-1 to TRBJ1-1; 8 bases map to TRBD1. Germline V gene lookup returns CDR1 DFQATT and CDR2 SNEGSKA (reference sequence). The CDR3 extends over 13 amino acids. The trim removed 5 bases at V and 1 base at J, leaving 3 bases unmatched. CDR3 nucleotides: TGCAGTGCTGCCGGGACAGGGAACACTGAAGCTTTCTTT. This sequence encodes CSAAGTGNTEAFF.

The chain joins TRBV2 to TRBJ2-5, with D hard to call. The V end was cut by 2 bases, the J end by 4 bases, with 14 bases between. This CDR3 is built from 15 residues. The germline V gene encodes CDR1 SNHLY and CDR2 FYNNEI. CDR3 DNA sequence: TGTGCCAGCAGTGAAACGACATCGGGTGGAGAGACCCAGTACTTC. Amino acid sequence: CASSETTSGGETQYF.

V gene TRBV11-2 combines with J gene TRBJ1-6; tentatively, D is TRBD1 (6 bases). V dropped 0 bases and J dropped 8 bases, with 11 bases sitting between them. Germline V gene sequence: CDR1 SGHAT, CDR2 FQNNGV. The CDR3 spans 15 residues. The CDR3 loop reads CASSLEGARDSPLHF. CDR3 coding DNA: TGTGCCAGCAGCTTAGAGGGGGCGAGAGATTCACCCCTCCACTTT.

This clone was recorded at least ten times. This chain joins TRBV12-5 and TRBJ2-3, with 9 bases that match TRBD1. The CDR3 runs 16 residues. CDR1 and CDR2 from the germline V gene are LGHNT and FRNRAP. The junction had 5 bases not matched to a gene; V was cut back by 0 bases and J by 4 bases. The CDR3 DNA reads TGTGCTAGTGGTTTGGTTCCGGGACAGGGTTCAGATACGCAGTATTTT. Protein product: CASGLVPGQGSDTQYF.

In this sample, this clone turned up many times. A much larger clone lies one base from this, so it may be a read error. V gene TRBV5-6 combines with J gene TRBJ2-1; D is perhaps TRBD2 (6 bases). Per germline, CDR1 SGHDT and CDR2 YYEEEE. The CDR3 is 13 amino acids. The CDR3 DNA reads TGTGCCAGCGGCTTGGGAGGAGGAAATGAGCAGTTCTTC. Encoded protein: CASGLGGGNEQFF.